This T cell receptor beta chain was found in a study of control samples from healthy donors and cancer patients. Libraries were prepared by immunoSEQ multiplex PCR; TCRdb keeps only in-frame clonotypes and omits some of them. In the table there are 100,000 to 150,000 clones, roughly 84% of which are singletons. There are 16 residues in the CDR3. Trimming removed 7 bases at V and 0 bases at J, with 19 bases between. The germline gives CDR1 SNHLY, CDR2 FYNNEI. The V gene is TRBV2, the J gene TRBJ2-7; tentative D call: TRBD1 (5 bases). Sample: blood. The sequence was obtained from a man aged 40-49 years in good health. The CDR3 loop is CASTFRGQQSSYEQYF. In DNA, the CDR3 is TGTGCCAGCACCTTTAGGGGCCAACAGAGCTCCTACGAGCAGTACTTC. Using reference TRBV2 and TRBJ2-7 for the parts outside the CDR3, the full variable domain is EPEVTQTPSHQVTQMGQEVILRCVPISNHLYFYWYRQILGQKVEFLVSFYNNEISEKSEIFDDQFSVERPDGSNFTLKIRSTKLEDSAMYFCASTFRGQQSSYEQYFGPGTRLTVT.